This T cell receptor beta chain is from a study of blood T cell repertoires in COVID-19. Overall study: Collection of acute and convalescent COVID-19 samples took place in the United States, Italy and Spain. In each case, the material was cDNA or gDNA derived from T cells, B-cell-depleted T cells, or PBMCs.

As originally analysed: Researchers report that nucleated cell counts were estimated from reference gene primer amplification. Sequencing was performed with immunoSEQ multiplex PCR; in TCRdb, only in-frame clones are kept and a portion is missing. D and trimming come from the DNA, and the V and J calls and clone size come from that table. The data contain a few hundred thousand clones, roughly 86% of them singletons. J lost 4 bases, V lost 0 bases, and 4 bases had no gene match. CDR1 and CDR2 (germline): GTSNPN, SVGIG (reference sequence). The CDR3 consists of 16 residues. Sequenced input: peripheral blood. V gene TRBV30 combines with J gene TRBJ2-3, with 13 bases fitting TRBD2. The sequence was collected from a human donor in a cohort sampled during active COVID-19. This CDR3 is CAWSVTSGGGADTQYF. The DNA of the CDR3 is TGTGCCTGGAGTGTTACTAGCGGGGGGGGCGCAGATACGCAGTATTTT.